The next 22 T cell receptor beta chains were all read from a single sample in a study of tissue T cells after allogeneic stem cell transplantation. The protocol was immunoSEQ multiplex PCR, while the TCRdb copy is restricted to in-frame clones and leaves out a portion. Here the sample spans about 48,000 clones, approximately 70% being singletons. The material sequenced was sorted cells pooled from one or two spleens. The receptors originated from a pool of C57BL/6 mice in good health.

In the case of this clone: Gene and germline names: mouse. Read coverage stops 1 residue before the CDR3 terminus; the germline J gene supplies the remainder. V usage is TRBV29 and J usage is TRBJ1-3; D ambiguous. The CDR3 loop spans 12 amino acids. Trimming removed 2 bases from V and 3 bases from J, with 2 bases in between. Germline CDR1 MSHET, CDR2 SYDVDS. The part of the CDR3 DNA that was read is TGTGCTAGCAGTTTAGTTGGAAATACGCTCTAT. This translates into CASSLVGNTLY. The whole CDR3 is CASSLVGNTLYF.

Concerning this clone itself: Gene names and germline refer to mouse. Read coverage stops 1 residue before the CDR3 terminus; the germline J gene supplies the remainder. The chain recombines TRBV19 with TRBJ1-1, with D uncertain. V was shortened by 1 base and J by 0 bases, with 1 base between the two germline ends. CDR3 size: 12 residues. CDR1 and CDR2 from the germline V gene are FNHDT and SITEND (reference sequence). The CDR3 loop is CASSIKNTEVFF. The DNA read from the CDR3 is TGTGCCAGCAGTATAAAGAACACAGAAGTCTTC. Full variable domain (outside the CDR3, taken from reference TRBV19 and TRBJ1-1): GGIITQTPKFLIGQEGQKLTLKCQQNFNHDTMYWYRQDSGKGLRLIYYSITENDLQKGDLSEGYDASREKKSSFSLTVTSAQKNEMAVFLCASSIKNTEVFFGKGTRLTVV.

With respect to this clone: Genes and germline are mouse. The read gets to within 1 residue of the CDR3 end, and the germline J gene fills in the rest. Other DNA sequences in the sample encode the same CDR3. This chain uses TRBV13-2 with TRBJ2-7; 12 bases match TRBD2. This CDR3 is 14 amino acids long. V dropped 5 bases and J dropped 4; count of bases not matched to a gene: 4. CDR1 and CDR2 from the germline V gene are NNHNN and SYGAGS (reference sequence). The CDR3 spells CASGSGTGGYEQYF. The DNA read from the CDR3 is TGTGCCAGCGGATCCGGGACTGGGGGGTATGAACAGTAC.

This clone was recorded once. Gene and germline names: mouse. Incomplete CDR3 DNA: TGTGCCTGGAGTCTAGCTGGGGGGGATCAAAACACCTTGTAC. It specifies CAWSLAGGDQNTLY. The CDR3 in full is CAWSLAGGDQNTLYF. V gene TRBV31 combines with J gene TRBJ2-4; 9 bases are a match to TRBD2. The CDR3 goes on 1 residue after the read ends, and that part is filled in from the germline J gene. V trimming: 0 bases; J trimming: 2 bases; junction bases outside the gene matches: 3. This CDR3 region has 15 residues. Germline V gives CDR1 GKSSPN, CDR2 SITVG.

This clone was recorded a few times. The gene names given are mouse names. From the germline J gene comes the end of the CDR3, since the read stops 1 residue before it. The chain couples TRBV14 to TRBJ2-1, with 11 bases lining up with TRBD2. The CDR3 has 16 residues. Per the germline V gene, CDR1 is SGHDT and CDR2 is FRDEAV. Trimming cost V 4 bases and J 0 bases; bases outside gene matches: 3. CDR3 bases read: TGTGCCAGCAGTCCGGGACTGGGGGATAACTATGCTGAGCAGTTC. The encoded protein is CASSPGLGDNYAEQF. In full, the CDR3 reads CASSPGLGDNYAEQFF. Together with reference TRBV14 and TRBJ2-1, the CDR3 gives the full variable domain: EAGVTQSPRYAVLQEGQAVSFWCDPISGHDTLYWYQQPRDQGPQLLVYFRDEAVIDNSQLPSDRFSAVRPKGTNSTLKIQSAKQGDTATYLCASSPGLGDNYAEQFFGPGTRLTVL.

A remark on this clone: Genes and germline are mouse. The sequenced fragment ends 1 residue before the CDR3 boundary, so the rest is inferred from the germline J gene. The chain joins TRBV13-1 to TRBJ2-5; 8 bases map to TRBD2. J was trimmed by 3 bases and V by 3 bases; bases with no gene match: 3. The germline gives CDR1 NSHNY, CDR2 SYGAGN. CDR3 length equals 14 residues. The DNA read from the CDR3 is TGTGCCAGCAGTGTCGGGACTGGACAAGACACCCAGTAC. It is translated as CASSVGTGQDTQY. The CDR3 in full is CASSVGTGQDTQYF.

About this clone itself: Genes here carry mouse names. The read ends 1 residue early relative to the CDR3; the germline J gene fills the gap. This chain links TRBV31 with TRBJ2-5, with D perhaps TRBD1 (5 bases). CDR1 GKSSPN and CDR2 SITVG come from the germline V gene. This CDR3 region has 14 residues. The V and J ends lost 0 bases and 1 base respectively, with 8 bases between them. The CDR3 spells CAWSLGGDQDTQYF. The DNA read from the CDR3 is TGTGCCTGGAGTCTAGGAGGGGACCAAGACACCCAGTAC. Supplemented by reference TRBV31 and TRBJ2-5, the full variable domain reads AQTIHQWPVAEIKAVGSPLSLGCTIKGKSSPNLYWYWQATGGTLQQLFYSITVGQVESVVQLNLSASRPKDDQFILSTEKLLLSHSGFYLCAWSLGGDQDTQYFGPGTRLLVL.

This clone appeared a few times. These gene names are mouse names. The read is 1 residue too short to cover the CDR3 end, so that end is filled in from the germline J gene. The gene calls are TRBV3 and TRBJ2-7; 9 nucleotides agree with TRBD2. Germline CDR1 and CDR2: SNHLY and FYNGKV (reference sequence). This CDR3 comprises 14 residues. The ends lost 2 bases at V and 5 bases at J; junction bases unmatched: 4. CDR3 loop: CASSLPPGGDEQYF. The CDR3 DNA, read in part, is TGTGCCAGCAGCTTACCCCCTGGGGGGGATGAACAGTAC.

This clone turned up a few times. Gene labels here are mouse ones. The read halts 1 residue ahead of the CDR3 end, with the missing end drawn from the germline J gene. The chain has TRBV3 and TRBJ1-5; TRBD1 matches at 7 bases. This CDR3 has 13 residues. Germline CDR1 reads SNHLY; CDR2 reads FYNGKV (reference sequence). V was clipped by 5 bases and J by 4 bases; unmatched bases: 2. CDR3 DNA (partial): TGTGCCAGCAGCCTGACAGGGAACCAGGCTCCGCTT. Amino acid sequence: CASSLTGNQAPL. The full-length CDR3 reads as CASSLTGNQAPLF.

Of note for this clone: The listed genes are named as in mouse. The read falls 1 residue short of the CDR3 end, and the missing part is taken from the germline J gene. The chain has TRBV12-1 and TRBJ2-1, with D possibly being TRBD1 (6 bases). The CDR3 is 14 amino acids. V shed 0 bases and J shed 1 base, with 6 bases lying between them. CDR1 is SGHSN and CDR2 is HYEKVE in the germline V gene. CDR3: CASSLTGNYAEQFF. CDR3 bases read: TGTGCCAGCTCTCTCACAGGGAACTATGCTGAGCAGTTC.

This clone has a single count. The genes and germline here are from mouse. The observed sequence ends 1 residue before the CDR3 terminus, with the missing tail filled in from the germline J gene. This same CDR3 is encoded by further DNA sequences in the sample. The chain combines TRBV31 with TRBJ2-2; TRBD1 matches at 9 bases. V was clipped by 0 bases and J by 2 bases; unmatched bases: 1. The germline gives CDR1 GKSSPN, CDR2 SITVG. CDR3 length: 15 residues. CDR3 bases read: TGTGCCTGGAGTCTAGACAGGGGGAACACCGGGCAGCTCTAC. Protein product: CAWSLDRGNTGQLY. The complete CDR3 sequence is CAWSLDRGNTGQLYF.

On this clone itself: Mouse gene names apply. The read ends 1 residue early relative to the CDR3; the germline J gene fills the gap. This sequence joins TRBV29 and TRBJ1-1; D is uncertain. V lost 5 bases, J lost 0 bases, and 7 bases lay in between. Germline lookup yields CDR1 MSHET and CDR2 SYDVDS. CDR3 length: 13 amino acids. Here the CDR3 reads CASSTRPNTEVFF. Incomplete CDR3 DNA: TGTGCTAGCAGTACCAGACCAAACACAGAAGTCTTC.

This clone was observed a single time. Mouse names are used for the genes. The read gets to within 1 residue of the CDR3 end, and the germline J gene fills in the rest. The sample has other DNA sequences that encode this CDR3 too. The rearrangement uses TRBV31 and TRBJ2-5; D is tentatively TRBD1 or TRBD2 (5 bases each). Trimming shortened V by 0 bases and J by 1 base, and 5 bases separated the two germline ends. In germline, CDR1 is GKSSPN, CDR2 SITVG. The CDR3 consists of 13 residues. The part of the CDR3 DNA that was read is TGTGCCTGGAGTCTGGGGGACCAAGACACCCAGTAC. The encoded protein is CAWSLGDQDTQY. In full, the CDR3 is CAWSLGDQDTQYF.

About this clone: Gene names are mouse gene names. The CDR3 bases that were read are TGTGGTGCTAGGGATCTCCAGGGGGCTGACACAGAAGTCTTC. Translating gives CGARDLQGADTEVF. In full, the CDR3 is CGARDLQGADTEVFF. This chain connects TRBV20 to TRBJ1-1; 8 nucleotides agree with TRBD1. The read terminates 1 residue before the CDR3 end, so the remaining end is supplied by the germline J gene. Trimming at V came to 0 bases and at J to 3 bases, leaving 6 bases not matched to a gene. The germline CDR1 and CDR2 sequences are GFQATS and STVNSAI. The CDR3 consists of 15 residues.

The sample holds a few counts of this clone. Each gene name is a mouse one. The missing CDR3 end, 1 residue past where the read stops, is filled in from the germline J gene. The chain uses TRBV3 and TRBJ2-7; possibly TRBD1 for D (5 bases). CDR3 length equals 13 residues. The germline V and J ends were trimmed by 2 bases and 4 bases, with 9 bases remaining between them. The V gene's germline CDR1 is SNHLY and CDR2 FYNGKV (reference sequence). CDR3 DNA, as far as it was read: TGTGCCAGCAGCTTAATGGACAAGTATGAACAGTAC. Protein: CASSLMDKYEQY. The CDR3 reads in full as CASSLMDKYEQYF.

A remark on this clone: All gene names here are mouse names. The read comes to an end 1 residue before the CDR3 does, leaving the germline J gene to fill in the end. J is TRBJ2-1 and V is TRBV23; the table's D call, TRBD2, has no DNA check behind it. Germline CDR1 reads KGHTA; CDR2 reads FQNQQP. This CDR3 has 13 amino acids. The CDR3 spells CSSSRLVYAEQFF. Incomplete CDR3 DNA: TGCTCCAGCAGTCGCCTGGTCTATGCTGAGCAGTTC.

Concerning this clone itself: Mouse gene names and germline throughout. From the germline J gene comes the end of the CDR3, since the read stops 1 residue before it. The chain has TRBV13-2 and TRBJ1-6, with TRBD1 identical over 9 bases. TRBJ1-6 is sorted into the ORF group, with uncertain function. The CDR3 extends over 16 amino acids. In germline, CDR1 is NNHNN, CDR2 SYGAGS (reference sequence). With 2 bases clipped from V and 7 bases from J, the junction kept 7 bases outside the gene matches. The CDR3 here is CASGEPGQGGNSPLYF. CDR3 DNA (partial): TGTGCCAGCGGTGAACCGGGACAGGGTGGGAATTCGCCCCTCTAC.

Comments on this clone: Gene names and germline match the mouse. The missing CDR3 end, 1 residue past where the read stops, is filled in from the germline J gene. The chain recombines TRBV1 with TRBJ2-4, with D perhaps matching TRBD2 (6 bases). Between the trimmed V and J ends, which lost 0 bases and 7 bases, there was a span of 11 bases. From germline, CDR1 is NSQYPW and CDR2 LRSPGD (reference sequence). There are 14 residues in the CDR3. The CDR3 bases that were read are TGCACCTGCAGTGCAGATCTGGTGGGGGACACCTTGTAC. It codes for CTCSADLVGDTLY. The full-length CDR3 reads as CTCSADLVGDTLYF.

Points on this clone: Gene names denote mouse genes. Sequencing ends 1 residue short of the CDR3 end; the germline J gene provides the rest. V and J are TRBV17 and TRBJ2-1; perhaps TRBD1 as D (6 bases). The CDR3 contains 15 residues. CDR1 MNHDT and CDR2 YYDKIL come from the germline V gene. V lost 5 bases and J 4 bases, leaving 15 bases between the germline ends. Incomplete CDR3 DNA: TGTGCTAGCAGTGGGCCCGGACAGATTTATGCTGAGCAGTTC. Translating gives CASSGPGQIYAEQF. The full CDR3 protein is CASSGPGQIYAEQFF.

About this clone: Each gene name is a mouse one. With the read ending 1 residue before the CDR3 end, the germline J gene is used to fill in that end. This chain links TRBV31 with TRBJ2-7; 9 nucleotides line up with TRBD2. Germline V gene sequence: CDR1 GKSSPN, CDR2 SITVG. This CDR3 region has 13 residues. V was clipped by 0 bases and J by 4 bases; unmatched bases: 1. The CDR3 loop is CAWSLDWGYEQYF. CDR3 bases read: TGTGCCTGGAGTCTTGACTGGGGGTATGAACAGTAC.

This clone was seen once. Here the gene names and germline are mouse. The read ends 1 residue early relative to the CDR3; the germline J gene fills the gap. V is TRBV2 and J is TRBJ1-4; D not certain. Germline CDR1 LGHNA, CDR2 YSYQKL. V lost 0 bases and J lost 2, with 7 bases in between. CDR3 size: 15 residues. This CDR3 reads CASSQEGQSNERLFF. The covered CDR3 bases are TGTGCCAGCAGCCAAGAAGGTCAATCCAACGAAAGATTATTT. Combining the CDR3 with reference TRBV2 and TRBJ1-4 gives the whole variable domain DPKIIQKPKYLVAVTGSEKILICEQYLGHNAMYWYRQSAKKPLEFMFSYSYQKLMDNQTASSRFQPQSSKKNHLDLQITALKPDDSATYFCASSQEGQSNERLFFGHGTKLSVL.

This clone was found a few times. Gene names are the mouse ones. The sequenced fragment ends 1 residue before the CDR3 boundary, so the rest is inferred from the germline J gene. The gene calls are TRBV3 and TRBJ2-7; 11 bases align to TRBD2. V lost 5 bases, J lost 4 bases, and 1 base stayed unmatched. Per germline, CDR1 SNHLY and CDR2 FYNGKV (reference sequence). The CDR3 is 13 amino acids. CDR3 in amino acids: CASSRTGGYEQYF. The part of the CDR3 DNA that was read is TGTGCCAGCAGCCGGACTGGGGGGTATGAACAGTAC.